This TCR beta chain was identified during a study of vaccination effects on CD4 cells after COVID-19 (dated by TCRdb to the early 2020s). Describing the broader study: In the ViraFEST assay, PBMC were stimulated with viral peptide pools, and antigen-specific CD4+ T cell clonotypes were then identified by expansion using TCR sequencing. Post-vaccine samples across the study were collected a median of 72 days after the second dose, with a range of 14 to 241. Each well held roughly 2.2 million PBMC cultured in IMDM containing about 5.4% human AB serum, 8.5 to 10 IU/ml IL-2 and gentamicin, along with roughly 10 ug/ml peptides. SARS-CoV-2 spike-specific CD4+ TCR repertoires from before and after mRNA vaccination were compared in COVID-19 convalescent patients and in infection-naive vaccine recipients. The full study included around ten COVID-19 convalescent patients and several SARS-CoV-2-naive healthy vaccine recipients. Cultures from other donors in the study were sequenced with the Oncomine TCR Beta short-read assay on an Illumina iSeq 100.

The full study reports these points: Limitations of the study were the small number of convalescent patients and the absence of early post-infection timepoints. Both infection-induced and vaccine-induced clones contracted markedly at late post-vaccination timepoints, which is consistent with waning T cell responses. Among healthy vaccine recipients, nearly all vaccine-induced clones were SARS-CoV-2 mono-reactive, and only 1 of 255 was cross-reactive with common cold coronaviruses.

Sequences MNHEY (CDR1) and SMNVEV (CDR2) are obtained from the germline V gene (reference sequence). There are 15 amino acids in the CDR3, from cysteine to phenylalanine inclusive. Solely the CDR3 DNA is kept, with 45 bases framed from the first base. Here V drops 8 bases and J drops 0 bases, and the junction holds 9 bases not matched to any gene. Points on this clone: Its antigen is not yet known. No quality values exist for individual bases; no much larger clone is one base distant.

Library preparation employed the immunoSEQ multiplex PCR assay. DNA from the cultured and isolated CD4+ T cells underwent TCR beta CDR3 sequencing. As for the authors' bioinformatics: The analysis removed non-productive TCR sequences, trimmed reads to the CDR3 region, and retained only CDR3s that were 7 or more amino acids long. Antigen-specific clonotypes were identified using the MANAFEST web app by comparison of expansion in peptide wells against reference cultures. For clones to be considered positive, expansion at FDR<0.05 versus reference and all other wells, an odds ratio above 5, and a frequency above 0.1% in two replicate wells were required. A clonotype was called cross-reactive if it was significantly expanded both in SARS-CoV-2 spike wells and in at least one common cold coronavirus spike condition. Levenshtein distance calculated with the stringdist R package was used to assess CDR3 similarity, and unrooted trees were constructed with ape in R 3.6.1. The immuneACCESS repertoire file appears here via TCRdb, limited to in-frame rearrangements. These files lack a portion of the clones; in checked studies, under half of the deficit traces to unresolved V genes, and the cause of the others is not known. V, J and clone size reflect that table, while D and trimming were determined from the DNA. Present in this sample are about 57,000 clones, approximately 72% of which were seen just once. Clones ranked in the top ten supply more than 3.5% of the sample.

After approximately 11 days of culture, CD4+ T cells were isolated with the EasySep CD4+ T cell isolation kit. Each participant got two doses of an mRNA SARS-CoV-2 vaccine, either BNT162b2 or mRNA-1273. Healthy vaccine recipients had no prior SARS-CoV-2 infection, confirmed by negative nucleocapsid antibodies before and after vaccination. Half of the culture medium was replaced with fresh IL-2-containing medium on days 3 and 7. Unless noted otherwise, every peptide stimulation condition was grown in triplicate wells. PBMC were separated from whole blood using Ficoll-Paque Plus gradient centrifugation and were then either cryopreserved at -140C or used fresh. The QIAamp micro DNA kit was used to extract genomic DNA from the cultured CD4+ T cells.

Sample: CD4+ T cells from PBMCs cultured without peptide, taken after COVID-19 vaccination. The V and J genes are TRBV27 and TRBJ1-1, with 7 bases aligning to TRBD1. This receptor was identified in a human donor who received a COVID-19 vaccine. The CDR3 sequence is CASHPWGQMNTEAFF. The sequenced DNA is TGTGCCAGCCACCCCTGGGGACAGATGAACACTGAAGCTTTCTTT.